The 20 T cell receptor beta chains reported below all come from one sample, sequenced in a study of T-cell reconstitution after alpha-beta-depleted transplantation in children. No cognate antigen is known for these TCRs. Broader study findings: T-cell numbers and diversity one year post-transplant derived largely from freshly generated T cells.

The TCRbeta library incorporated unique molecular identifiers. TCRdb reanalysed the PCR reads using MiXCR and keeps one entry per CDR3 protein. The table records some 300,000 distinct CDR3 sequences, around 7.3% of them present only once. The sequencing here drew on peripheral blood, taken 360 days after TCRalphabeta/CD19-depleted stem cell transplant. All receptors come from a female patient between 2 and 10 years old who had a stem cell transplant for Fanconi anemia, so the T cells may come from the graft donor.

This clonotype showed up many times. The CDR3 loop reads CASSYSRTGYRDTQYF. Here the CDR3 DNA reads TGTGCCAGCAGTTACTCCCGGACAGGGTATCGAGATACGCAGTATTTT. The chain employs TRBV6-5 and TRBJ2-3; 8 positions agree with TRBD1. V shed 0 bases, J shed 5 bases, and the junction held 7 bases outside the gene matches. This CDR3 is 16 amino acids long. Germline CDR1 reads MNHEY; CDR2 reads SVGAGI.

The J gene is TRBJ1-2, the V gene TRBV20-1; 8 bases are a match to TRBD1. Trimming took 2 bases from V and 1 from J; bases not matched to a gene: 12. The germline CDR1 and CDR2 sequences are DFQATT and SNEGSKA (reference sequence). This CDR3 is 17 amino acids long. CDR3 sequence: CSARPSPGQVYNYGYTF. The CDR3 region has the DNA TGCAGTGCTAGACCTTCACCGGGACAGGTTTATAACTATGGCTACACCTTC.

V gene TRBV5-5 combines with J gene TRBJ2-1; D is possibly TRBD2 (7 bases). CDR3 length equals 15 residues. CDR1 SGHKS and CDR2 YYEKEE come from the germline V gene (reference sequence). V lost 2 bases to trimming and J lost 2 bases, with 11 bases between them. CDR3 amino acids: CASSLKGGAYNEQFF. The CDR3 bases are TGTGCCAGCAGCTTAAAGGGGGGGGCCTACAATGAGCAGTTCTTC.

There are many counts of this clonotype. V is TRBV7-8 and J is TRBJ2-2; perhaps TRBD1 as D (5 bases). The V end lost 5 bases, the J end lost 5 bases, and 18 bases lay between the germline ends. The V gene's germline CDR1 is SGHVS and CDR2 FQNEAQ. The CDR3 runs to 16 residues. The CDR3 DNA follows: TGTGCCAGCAGCAAAGCCGACAGACGTTTGACCGGGGAGCTGTTTTTT. Its translation is CASSKADRRLTGELFF.

V usage is TRBV7-9 and J usage is TRBJ2-5, with 8 nucleotides matching TRBD2. Germline lookup yields CDR1 SEHNR and CDR2 FQNEAQ (reference sequence). CDR3 length: 14 residues. The V segment lost 5 bases and the J segment 5 bases; nucleotides outside the gene matches: 7. The CDR3 loop reads CASSTGLAQETQYF. The CDR3 DNA is TGTGCCAGCAGCACCGGACTAGCCCAGGAGACCCAGTACTTC.

This clonotype has only a few counts. The chain carries TRBV9 and TRBJ1-2; TRBD1 matches 9 bases. V shed 3 bases, J shed 4 bases, and the junction held 4 bases outside the gene matches. This CDR3 spans 14 amino acids. Germline CDR1 SGDLS, CDR2 YYNGEE. CDR3 DNA: TGTGCCAGCAGCGACGGACAGGGGAGCTATGGCTACACCTTC. This codes for CASSDGQGSYGYTF.

This clonotype was recorded at least ten times. The chain is built from TRBV20-1 and TRBJ1-2, with TRBD1 identical over 7 bases. The junction had 9 bases not matched to a gene; V was cut back by 8 bases and J by 6 bases. CDR3 length: 12 residues. Germline lookup yields CDR1 DFQATT and CDR2 SNEGSKA (reference sequence). This CDR3 is CSLGTASDGYTF. In nucleotides, the CDR3 is TGCAGTCTCGGGACAGCGTCCGATGGCTACACCTTC.

In its sample, this clonotype was seen a few times. Here the CDR3 reads CSAVQTGLAGYTF. CDR3 in DNA: TGCAGTGCCGTGCAGACAGGGCTCGCCGGCTACACCTTC. V gene TRBV20-1 combines with J gene TRBJ1-2, with 7 nucleotides matching TRBD1. Germline assignment: CDR1 DFQATT and CDR2 SNEGSKA (reference sequence). This CDR3 comprises 13 residues. Trimming at V came to 6 bases and at J to 8 bases, leaving 12 bases not matched to a gene.

This clonotype was seen more than once but under ten times. The gene calls are TRBV6-2 or TRBV6-3 and TRBJ2-3; D may correspond to TRBD1 or TRBD2 (5 bases each). The CDR3 has 14 amino acids. Germline CDR1 and CDR2: MNHEY and SVGEGT. V lost 7 bases, J lost 2 bases, and 13 bases lay in between. CDR3 DNA: TGTGCCAGCATCCCTGGGACCCTCACAGATACGCAGTATTTT. As protein: CASIPGTLTDTQYF.

This clonotype turned up a few times. This sequence joins TRBV20-1 and TRBJ2-1, with 8 bases matching TRBD2. J was trimmed by 3 bases and V by 3 bases; bases with no gene match: 10. The CDR3 consists of 16 residues. Germline CDR1 and CDR2: DFQATT and SNEGSKA (reference sequence). Written as DNA, the CDR3 is TGCAGTGCTAGCACGACCGGGGGGGCTTTCTACAATGAGCAGTTCTTC. Translation: CSASTTGGAFYNEQFF.

This clonotype was seen repeatedly, ten times or more. J is TRBJ2-1 and V is TRBV15; TRBD1 matches 7 bases. The CDR3 consists of 14 residues. CDR1 and CDR2 from the germline V gene are LNHNV and YYDKDF (reference sequence). V was clipped by 2 bases and J by 10 bases; unmatched bases: 8. This CDR3 is CATSRLTGANEQFF. The CDR3 DNA reads as TGTGCCACCAGCAGATTAACAGGGGCCAACGAGCAGTTCTTC.

Many counts were recorded for this clonotype. The chain uses TRBV13 and TRBJ2-3; TRBD1 might be the D (5 bases). Germline V gives CDR1 PRHDT, CDR2 FYEKMQ (reference sequence). Trimming removed 4 bases from V and 2 bases from J, with 10 bases in between. The CDR3 has 14 residues. CDR3 residues: CASSSTDNTDTQYF. CDR3 sequence (DNA): TGTGCCAGCAGCTCGACGGACAACACAGATACGCAGTATTTT. Full variable domain (outside the CDR3, taken from reference TRBV13 and TRBJ2-3): AAGVIQSPRHLIKEKRETATLKCYPIPRHDTVYWYQQGPGQDPQFLISFYEKMQSDKGSIPDRFSAQQFSDYHSELNMSSLELGDSALYFCASSSTDNTDTQYFGPGTRLTVL.

The chain couples TRBV15 to TRBJ2-7; 8 bases align to TRBD1. CDR1 LNHNV and CDR2 YYDKDF come from the germline V gene (reference sequence). V shed 1 base and J 4 bases; nucleotides not matched to a gene: 3. This CDR3 has 14 residues. The CDR3 sequence: CATSRAGQVYEQYF. The CDR3 DNA reads as TGTGCCACCAGCAGAGCGGGACAGGTGTACGAGCAGTACTTC.

This clonotype was recorded at least ten times. J is TRBJ2-7 and V is TRBV13, with 8 positions matching TRBD2. Germline-derived CDR1 and CDR2 are PRHDT and FYEKMQ (reference sequence). The V segment lost 5 bases and the J segment 3 bases; nucleotides outside the gene matches: 6. This CDR3 region has 14 residues. The CDR3 is CASSGTSGGYEQYF. As DNA, the CDR3 is TGTGCCAGCAGCGGAACTAGCGGAGGCTACGAGCAGTACTTC.

This clonotype was recorded at least ten times. This chain uses TRBV7-3 with TRBJ2-3, with 8 bases fitting TRBD2. Trimming took 3 bases from V and 4 from J; bases not matched to a gene: 3. Germline V CDR1 and CDR2: SGHTA, FQGTGA. CDR3 length: 14 amino acids. The CDR3 coding sequence is TGTGCCAGCAGCTTGCTAGCGGGCTCAGATACGCAGTATTTT. Amino acids: CASSLLAGSDTQYF.

On this clonotype: A clone one base away is much larger, so this may be a read error. V gene TRBV7-2 combines with J gene TRBJ2-7; no reliable D call. Germline V gene lookup returns CDR1 SGHTA and CDR2 FQGNSA. This CDR3 spans 13 amino acids. V lost 4 bases, J lost 6 bases, and 13 bases lay in between. The DNA for the CDR3 is TGTGCCAGCAGCTCAGTGCAGGCTCGCGAGCAGTACTTC. It translates to CASSSVQAREQYF.

This clonotype appeared a few times. V usage is TRBV20-1 and J usage is TRBJ1-1; 7 bases line up with TRBD1. The CDR3 is 15 amino acids. In germline, CDR1 is DFQATT, CDR2 SNEGSKA (reference sequence). Trimming cost V 5 bases and J 4 bases; bases outside gene matches: 13. CDR3 sequence: CSAAGLGTVGTEAFF. The DNA for the CDR3 is TGCAGTGCTGCAGGATTGGGGACAGTAGGCACTGAAGCTTTCTTT.

In this sample, this clonotype turned up many times. This rearrangement joins TRBV24-1 to TRBJ2-5; D is ambiguous. Trimming left V 6 bases short and J 0 bases short, with 13 bases between. Germline V gene sequence: CDR1 KGHDR, CDR2 SFDVKD. CDR3 length: 15 residues. The CDR3: CATSPSGSYQETQYF. CDR3 sequence (DNA): TGTGCCACCAGTCCCTCCGGGTCGTACCAAGAGACCCAGTACTTC.

There are many counts of this clonotype. The V call is TRBV5-4, the J call TRBJ2-5, with 8 nucleotides matching TRBD2. V trimming: 2 bases; J trimming: 3 bases; junction bases outside the gene matches: 6. The CDR3 covers 15 residues. Germline V CDR1 and CDR2: SGHNT, YYREEE (reference sequence). CDR3: CASSFRAGEEETQYF. The CDR3 bases are TGTGCCAGCAGCTTCAGAGCGGGAGAGGAAGAGACCCAGTACTTC.

This clonotype was seen a handful of times. This rearrangement joins TRBV14 to TRBJ1-2; D call uncertain. Germline CDR1 is SGHDN and CDR2 is FVKESK. The ends were cut back, 2 bases at V and 2 bases at J, with 9 bases in the middle. CDR3 length: 14 amino acids. CDR3: CASSQPGANYGYTF. Written as DNA, the CDR3 is TGTGCCAGCAGCCAACCGGGCGCAAACTATGGCTACACCTTC.